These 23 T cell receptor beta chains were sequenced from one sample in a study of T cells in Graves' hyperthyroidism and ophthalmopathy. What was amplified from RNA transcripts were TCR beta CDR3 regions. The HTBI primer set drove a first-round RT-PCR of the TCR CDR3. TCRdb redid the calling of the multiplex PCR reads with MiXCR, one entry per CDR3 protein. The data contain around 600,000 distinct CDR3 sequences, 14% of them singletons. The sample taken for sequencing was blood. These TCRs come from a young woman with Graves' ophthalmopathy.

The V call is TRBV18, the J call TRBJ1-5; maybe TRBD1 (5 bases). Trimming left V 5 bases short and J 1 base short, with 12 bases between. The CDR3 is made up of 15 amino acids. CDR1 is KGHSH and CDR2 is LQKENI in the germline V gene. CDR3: CASSSQDTSNQPQHF. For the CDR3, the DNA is TGTGCCAGCTCATCTCAGGACACCAGCAATCAGCCCCAGCATTTT.

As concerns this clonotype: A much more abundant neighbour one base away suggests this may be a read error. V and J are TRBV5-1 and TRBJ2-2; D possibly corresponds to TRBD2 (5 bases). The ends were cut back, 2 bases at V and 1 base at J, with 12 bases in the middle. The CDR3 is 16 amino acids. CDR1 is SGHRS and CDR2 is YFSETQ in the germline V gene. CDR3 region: CASSLWTGGNTGELFF. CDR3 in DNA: TGCGCCAGCAGCTTATGGACTGGCGGGAACACCGGGGAGCTGTTTTTT. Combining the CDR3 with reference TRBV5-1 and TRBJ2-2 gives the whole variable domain KAGVTQTPRYLIKTRGQQVTLSCSPISGHRSVSWYQQTPGQGLQFLFEYFSETQRNKGNFPGRFSGRQFSNSRSEMNVSTLELGDSALYLCASSLWTGGNTGELFFGEGSRLTVL.

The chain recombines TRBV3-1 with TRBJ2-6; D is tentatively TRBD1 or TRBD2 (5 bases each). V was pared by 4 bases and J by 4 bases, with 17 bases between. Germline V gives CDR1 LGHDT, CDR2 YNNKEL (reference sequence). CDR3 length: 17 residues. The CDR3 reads CASSPTTGAFGANVLTF. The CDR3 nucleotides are TGTGCCAGCAGCCCTACTACCGGGGCTTTCGGGGCCAACGTCCTGACTTTC. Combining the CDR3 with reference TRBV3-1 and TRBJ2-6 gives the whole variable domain DTAVSQTPKYLVTQMGNDKSIKCEQNLGHDTMYWYKQDSKKFLKIMFSYNNKELIINETVPNRFSPKSPDKAHLNLHINSLELGDSAVYFCASSPTTGAFGANVLTFGAGSRLTVL.

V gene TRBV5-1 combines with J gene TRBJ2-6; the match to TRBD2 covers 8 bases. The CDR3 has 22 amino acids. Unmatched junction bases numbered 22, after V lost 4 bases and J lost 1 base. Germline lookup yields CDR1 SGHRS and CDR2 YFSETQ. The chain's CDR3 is CASSPRRGILAGSRSGANVLTF. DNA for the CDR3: TGCGCCAGCAGCCCTAGACGGGGAATTCTAGCGGGTTCCAGGTCTGGGGCCAACGTCCTGACTTTC.

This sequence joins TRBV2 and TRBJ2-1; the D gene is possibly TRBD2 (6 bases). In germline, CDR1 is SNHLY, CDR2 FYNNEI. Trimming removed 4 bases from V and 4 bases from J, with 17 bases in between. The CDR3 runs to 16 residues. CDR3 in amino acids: CASSALGLARYNEQFF. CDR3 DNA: TGTGCCAGCAGTGCTCTGGGTCTAGCGCGTTACAATGAGCAGTTCTTC.

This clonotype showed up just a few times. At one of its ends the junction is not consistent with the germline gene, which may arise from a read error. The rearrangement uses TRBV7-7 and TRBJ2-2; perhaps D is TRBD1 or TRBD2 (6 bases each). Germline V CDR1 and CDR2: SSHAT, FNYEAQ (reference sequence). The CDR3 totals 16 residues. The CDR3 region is CASSPRGTLNTGELSF. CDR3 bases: TGTGCTAGCAGCCCGCGCGGGACACTGAACACCGGGGAGCTGTCTTTT.

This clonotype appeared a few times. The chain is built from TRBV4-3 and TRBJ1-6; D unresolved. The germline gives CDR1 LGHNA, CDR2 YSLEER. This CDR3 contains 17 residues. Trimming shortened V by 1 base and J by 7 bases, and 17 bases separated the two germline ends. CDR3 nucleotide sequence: TGCGCCAGCAGCCAAGTCCCGCGGGAGGGATCAAATTCACCCCTCCACTTT. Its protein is CASSQVPREGSNSPLHF.

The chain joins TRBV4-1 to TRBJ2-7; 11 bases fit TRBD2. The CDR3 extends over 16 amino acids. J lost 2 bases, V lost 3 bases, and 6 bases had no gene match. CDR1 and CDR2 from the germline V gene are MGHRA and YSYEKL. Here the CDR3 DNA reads TGCGCCAGCAGCCAGCGCACTAGCGGGAGCACCTACGAGCAGTACTTC. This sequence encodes CASSQRTSGSTYEQYF.

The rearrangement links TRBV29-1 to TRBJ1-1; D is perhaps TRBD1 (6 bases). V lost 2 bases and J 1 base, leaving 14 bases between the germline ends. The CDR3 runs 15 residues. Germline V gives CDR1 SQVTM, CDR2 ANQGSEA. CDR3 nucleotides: TGCAGCGTTGAATCTCAGGGGATCAAGAACACTGAAGCTTTCTTT. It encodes CSVESQGIKNTEAFF. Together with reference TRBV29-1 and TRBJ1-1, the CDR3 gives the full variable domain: SAVISQKPSRDICQRGTSLTIQCQVDSQVTMMFWYRQQPGQSLTLIATANQGSEATYESGFVIDKFPISRPNLTFSTLTVSNMSPEDSSIYLCSVESQGIKNTEAFFGQGTRLTVV.

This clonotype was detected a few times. The CDR3 sequence: CASSQGLYRDQPQHF. The CDR3 nucleotides are TGCGCCAGCAGCCAAGGTCTTTACAGGGATCAGCCCCAGCATTTT. The V gene is TRBV4-3, the J gene TRBJ1-5, with TRBD1 as a possible D gene (6 bases). This CDR3 has 15 residues. V lost 1 base and J 5 bases, leaving 12 bases between the germline ends. CDR1 and CDR2 (germline): LGHNA, YSLEER.

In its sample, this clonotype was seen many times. The CDR3 region has the DNA TGTGCCAGCAGCTTATTCCCCCCGGGACAGCTATACAATGAGCAGTTCTTC. As protein: CASSLFPPGQLYNEQFF. This chain joins TRBV11-2 and TRBJ2-1; 7 bases agree with TRBD1. Germline CDR1 SGHAT, CDR2 FQNNGV. Trimming removed 2 bases from V and 4 bases from J; junction bases left unmatched: 11. This CDR3 has 17 amino acids.

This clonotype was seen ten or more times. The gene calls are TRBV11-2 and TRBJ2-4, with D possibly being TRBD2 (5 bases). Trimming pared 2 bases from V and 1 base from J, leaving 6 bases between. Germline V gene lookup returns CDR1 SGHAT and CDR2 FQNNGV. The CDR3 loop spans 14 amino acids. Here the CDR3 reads CASSLTGAKNIQYF. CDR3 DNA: TGTGCCAGCAGCTTAACGGGGGCCAAAAACATTCAGTACTTC.

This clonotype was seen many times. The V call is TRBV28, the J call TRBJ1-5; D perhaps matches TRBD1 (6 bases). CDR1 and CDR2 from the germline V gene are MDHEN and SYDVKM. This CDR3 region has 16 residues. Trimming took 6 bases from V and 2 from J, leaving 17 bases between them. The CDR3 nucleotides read TGTGCCAGCAGCCCGCGGGCAGGGGTACGCAATCAGCCCCAGCATTTT. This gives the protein CASSPRAGVRNQPQHF.

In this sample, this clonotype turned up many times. Here the CDR3 reads CASSLAGHLNTQYF. The CDR3 DNA reads TGTGCCAGCAGTTTAGCGGGGCACCTCAATACGCAGTATTTT. The chain has TRBV28 and TRBJ2-3; D is perhaps TRBD2 (6 bases). CDR3 length: 14 amino acids. CDR1 and CDR2 from the germline V gene are MDHEN and SYDVKM. Trimming left V 2 bases short and J 7 bases short, with 13 bases between.

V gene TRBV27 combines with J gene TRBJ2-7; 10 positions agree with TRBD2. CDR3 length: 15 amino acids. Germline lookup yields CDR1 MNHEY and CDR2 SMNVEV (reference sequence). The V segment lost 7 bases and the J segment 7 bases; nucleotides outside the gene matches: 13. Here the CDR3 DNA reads TGTGCCAGCACCCCCCAAGCTAGCGGGAGTAGGGAGCAGTACTTC. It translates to CASTPQASGSREQYF.

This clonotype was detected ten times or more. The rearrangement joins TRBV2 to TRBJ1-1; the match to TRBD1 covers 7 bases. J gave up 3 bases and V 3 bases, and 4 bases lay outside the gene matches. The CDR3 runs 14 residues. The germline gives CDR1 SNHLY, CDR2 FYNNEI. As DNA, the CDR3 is TGTGCCAGCAGTGAGACCACAGGGGACACTGAAGCTTTCTTT. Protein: CASSETTGDTEAFF.

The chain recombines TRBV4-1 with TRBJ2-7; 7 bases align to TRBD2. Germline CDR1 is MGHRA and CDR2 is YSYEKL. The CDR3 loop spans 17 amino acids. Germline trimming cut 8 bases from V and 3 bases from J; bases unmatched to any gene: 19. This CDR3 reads CASARLLAVTQYYEQYF. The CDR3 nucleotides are TGCGCCAGCGCAAGACTTCTAGCGGTGACTCAGTACTACGAGCAGTACTTC.

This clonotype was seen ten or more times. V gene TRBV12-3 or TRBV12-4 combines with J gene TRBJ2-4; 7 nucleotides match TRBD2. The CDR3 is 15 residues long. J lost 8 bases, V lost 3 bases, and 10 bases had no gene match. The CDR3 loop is CASSFRPGGRDIQYF. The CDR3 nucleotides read TGTGCCAGCAGTTTCCGGCCGGGGGGTAGGGACATTCAGTACTTC.

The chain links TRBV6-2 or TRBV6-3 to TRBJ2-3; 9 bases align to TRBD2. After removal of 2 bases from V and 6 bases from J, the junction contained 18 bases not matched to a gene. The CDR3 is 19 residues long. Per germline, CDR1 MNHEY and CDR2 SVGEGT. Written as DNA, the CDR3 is TGTGCCAGCAGTTACGCAAAACCGGGACTAGCTAAGCTTCGGGATACGCAGTATTTT. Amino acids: CASSYAKPGLAKLRDTQYF.

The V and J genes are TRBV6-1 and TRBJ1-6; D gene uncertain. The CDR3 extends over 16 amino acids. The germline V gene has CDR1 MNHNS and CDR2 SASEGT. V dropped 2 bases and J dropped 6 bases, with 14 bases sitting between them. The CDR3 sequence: CASSETYSSANSPLHF. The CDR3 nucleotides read TGTGCCAGCAGTGAAACTTACTCCTCCGCTAATTCACCCCTCCACTTT.

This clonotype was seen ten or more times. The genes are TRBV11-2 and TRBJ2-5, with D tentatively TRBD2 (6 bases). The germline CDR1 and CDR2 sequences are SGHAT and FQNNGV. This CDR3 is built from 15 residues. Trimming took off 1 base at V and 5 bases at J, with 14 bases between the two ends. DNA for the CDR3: TGTGCCAGCAGCTTAGTGGGGCGGGGTCGGGAGACCCAGTACTTC. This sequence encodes CASSLVGRGRETQYF.

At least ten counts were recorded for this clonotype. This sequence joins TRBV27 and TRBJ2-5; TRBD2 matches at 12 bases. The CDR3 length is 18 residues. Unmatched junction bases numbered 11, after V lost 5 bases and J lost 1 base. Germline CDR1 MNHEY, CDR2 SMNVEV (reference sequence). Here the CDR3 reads CASSPGLAGYHTQETQYF. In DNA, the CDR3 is TGTGCCAGCAGTCCCGGACTAGCGGGGTACCATACCCAAGAGACCCAGTACTTC.

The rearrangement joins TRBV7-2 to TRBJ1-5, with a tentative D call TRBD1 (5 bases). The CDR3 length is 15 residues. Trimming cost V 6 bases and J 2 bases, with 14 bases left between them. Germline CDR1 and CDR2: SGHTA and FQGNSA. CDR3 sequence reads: CASSPSGVGNQPQHF. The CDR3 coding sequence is TGTGCCAGCAGTCCCTCGGGGGTGGGCAATCAGCCCCAGCATTTT.